These T cell receptor beta chains were read from a single sample in a study of blood T cell repertoires in COVID-19. Libraries were prepared by immunoSEQ multiplex PCR; TCRdb keeps only in-frame clonotypes and omits some of them. The table has 300,000 to 400,000 clones, around 84% seen once. The sample was PBMCs or T cells enriched from blood (not recorded which). These receptors were obtained from a woman aged 25 to 39 who had been exposed to COVID-19. CDR3s include the opening cysteine and the closing phenylalanine or tryptophan. The order of the fields is J gene, D gene, clone size, V gene, CDR3 DNA, CDR3 protein. The D gene is left open where the match is weak. A clone size is listed for some rows: how often the clone was seen (once, few, many), or a class if it is expanded.

j_call: TRBJ1-6
d_call: NA
clone_size: NA
v_call: TRBV28
cdr3_nt: TGTGCCAGTTCCTTGAGCTCCTATAATTCACCCCTCCACTTT
cdr3_aa: CASSLSSYNSPLHF

j_call: TRBJ2-7
d_call: TRBD2
clone_size: NA
v_call: TRBV14
cdr3_nt: TGTGCCAGCAGCCAGGGAGGGAAAGGTTACGAGCAGTACTTC
cdr3_aa: CASSQGGKGYEQYF

j_call: TRBJ2-3
d_call: TRBD2
clone_size: NA
v_call: TRBV7-3
cdr3_nt: TGTGCCAGCAGCTTAAAACCTAGCGGGAGTAGGGCAGATACGCAGTATTTT
cdr3_aa: CASSLKPSGSRADTQYF

j_call: TRBJ1-3
d_call: NA
clone_size: once
v_call: TRBV7-2
cdr3_nt: TGTGCCAGCAGCTCCGAGGACTTCTCTGGAAACACCATATATTTT
cdr3_aa: CASSSEDFSGNTIYF

j_call: TRBJ2-1
d_call: NA
clone_size: NA
v_call: TRBV28
cdr3_nt: TGTGCCAGCACCCCCAGCGGTAGTAGCGGACCGAGCTCCTACAATGAGCAGTTCTTC
cdr3_aa: CASTPSGSSGPSSYNEQFF

j_call: TRBJ1-5
d_call: NA
clone_size: NA
v_call: TRBV10-3
cdr3_nt: TGTGCCATCAGTGAGGGCCAAGGGGTAAATCAGCCCCAGCATTTT
cdr3_aa: CAISEGQGVNQPQHF

j_call: TRBJ1-2
d_call: TRBD1
clone_size: NA
v_call: TRBV7-9
cdr3_nt: TGTGCCAGCAGCTTAGAAGGTAGGGGGCGGAAGAGTGGCTACACCTTC
cdr3_aa: CASSLEGRGRKSGYTF

j_call: TRBJ1-4
d_call: TRBD1
clone_size: NA
v_call: TRBV5-4
cdr3_nt: TGTGCCAGCAGCCAGGGGGCGACTAATGAAAAACTGTTTTTT
cdr3_aa: CASSQGATNEKLFF

j_call: TRBJ2-1
d_call: TRBD2
clone_size: NA
v_call: TRBV28
cdr3_nt: TGTGCCAGCAGTTTGGTTCTAGCGGGGGGCGGTGAGCAGTTCTTC
cdr3_aa: CASSLVLAGGGEQFF

j_call: TRBJ1-3
d_call: NA
clone_size: NA
v_call: TRBV7-2
cdr3_nt: TGTGCCAGCAGCCCCGGGACATTTCAAGGAAACACCATATATTTT
cdr3_aa: CASSPGTFQGNTIYF

j_call: TRBJ1-5
d_call: TRBD1
clone_size: NA
v_call: TRBV28
cdr3_nt: TGTTCAGCCGGGACAGGGTATCAGCCCCAGCATTTT
cdr3_aa: CSAGTGYQPQHF

j_call: TRBJ1-1
d_call: NA
clone_size: few
v_call: TRBV3-1/TRBV3-2
cdr3_nt: TGTGCCAGCAGCCTACAGGGAGGGATGAACACTGAAGCTTTCTTT
cdr3_aa: CASSLQGGMNTEAFF

j_call: TRBJ2-1
d_call: NA
clone_size: NA
v_call: TRBV13
cdr3_nt: TGTGCCAGCAGCCTGGTGAGCGACAATGAGCAGTTCTTC
cdr3_aa: CASSLVSDNEQFF

j_call: TRBJ2-1
d_call: TRBD2
clone_size: NA
v_call: TRBV4-2
cdr3_nt: TGTGCCAGCAGCCAAGATTTTTTTAGGGAGGGGAAGGACAATGAGCAGTTCTTC
cdr3_aa: CASSQDFFREGKDNEQFF

j_call: TRBJ1-2
d_call: TRBD1
clone_size: NA
v_call: TRBV28
cdr3_nt: TGTGCCAGCAGTGTGCGCAGGGGCAGGGGGGACTTC
cdr3_aa: CASSVRRGRGDF

j_call: TRBJ2-5
d_call: TRBD2
clone_size: NA
v_call: TRBV7-3
cdr3_nt: TGTGCCAGCAGCCCGAGCGGGGGCCTAGAGACCCAGTACTTC
cdr3_aa: CASSPSGGLETQYF

j_call: TRBJ2-5
d_call: TRBD1
clone_size: NA
v_call: TRBV5-1
cdr3_nt: TGCGCCAGCAGCCTTTACAGGGGTCGCGGAGAGACCCAGTACTTC
cdr3_aa: CASSLYRGRGETQYF

j_call: TRBJ2-1
d_call: TRBD2
clone_size: NA
v_call: TRBV19
cdr3_nt: TGTGCCAGTAGGGGACTAGCGGACGATGAGCAGTTCTTC
cdr3_aa: CASRGLADDEQFF